This T cell receptor (beta chain) was sequenced for a study of blood T cell repertoires in COVID-19. Some clones are missing from TCRdb's copy, which holds only in-frame ones; the method was immunoSEQ multiplex PCR. The table lists about 210,000 clones, around 83% of them singletons. Germline V lookup: CDR1 PRHDT, CDR2 FYEKMQ (reference sequence). With 0 bases removed from V and 0 bases from J, the gap between germline ends came to 9 bases. This CDR3 has 17 residues. The specimen was peripheral blood. This chain connects TRBV13 to TRBJ1-6; D is unresolved. The clonotype originates from a middle-aged man who had recovered from COVID-19. The CDR3 loop is CASSLGGRSSYNSPLHF. CDR3 coding DNA: TGTGCCAGCAGCTTAGGGGGCCGTAGCTCCTATAATTCACCCCTCCACTTT.